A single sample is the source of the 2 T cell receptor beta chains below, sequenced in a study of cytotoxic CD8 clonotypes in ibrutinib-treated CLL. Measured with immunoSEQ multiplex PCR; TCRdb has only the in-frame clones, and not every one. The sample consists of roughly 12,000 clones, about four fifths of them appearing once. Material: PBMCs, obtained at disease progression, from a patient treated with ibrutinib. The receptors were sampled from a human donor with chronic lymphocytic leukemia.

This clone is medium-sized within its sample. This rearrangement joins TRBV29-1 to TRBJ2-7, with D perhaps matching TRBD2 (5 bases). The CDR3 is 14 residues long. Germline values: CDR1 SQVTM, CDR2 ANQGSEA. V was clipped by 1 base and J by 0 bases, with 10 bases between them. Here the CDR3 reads CSVEGTPFSYEQYF. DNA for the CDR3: TGCAGCGTTGAAGGGACTCCCTTCTCCTACGAGCAGTACTTC.

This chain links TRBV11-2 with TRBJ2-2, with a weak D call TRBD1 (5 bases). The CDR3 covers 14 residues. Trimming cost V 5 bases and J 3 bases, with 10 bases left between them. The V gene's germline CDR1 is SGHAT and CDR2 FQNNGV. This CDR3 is CASSRLRDTGELFF. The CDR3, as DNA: TGTGCCAGCAGCCGACTCAGGGACACCGGGGAGCTGTTTTTT.